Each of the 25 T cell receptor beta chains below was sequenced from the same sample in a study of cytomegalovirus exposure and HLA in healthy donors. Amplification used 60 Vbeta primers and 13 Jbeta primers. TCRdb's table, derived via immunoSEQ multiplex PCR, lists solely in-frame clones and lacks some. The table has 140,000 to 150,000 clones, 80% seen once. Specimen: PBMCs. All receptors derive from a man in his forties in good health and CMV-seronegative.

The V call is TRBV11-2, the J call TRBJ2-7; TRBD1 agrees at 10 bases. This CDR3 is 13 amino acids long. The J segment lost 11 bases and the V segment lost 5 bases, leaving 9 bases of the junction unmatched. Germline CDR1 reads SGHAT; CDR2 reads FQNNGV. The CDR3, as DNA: TGTGCCAGCAGCCCAACCGCTGGACAGGGGGAGTACTTC. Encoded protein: CASSPTAGQGEYF.

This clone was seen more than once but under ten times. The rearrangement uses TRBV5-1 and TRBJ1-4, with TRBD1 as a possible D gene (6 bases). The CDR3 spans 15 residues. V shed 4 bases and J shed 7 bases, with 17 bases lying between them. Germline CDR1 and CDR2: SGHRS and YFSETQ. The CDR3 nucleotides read TGCGCCAGCAGCCGGGGGGGCGGGGGCAGTGAAAAACTGTTTTTT. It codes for CASSRGGGGSEKLFF.

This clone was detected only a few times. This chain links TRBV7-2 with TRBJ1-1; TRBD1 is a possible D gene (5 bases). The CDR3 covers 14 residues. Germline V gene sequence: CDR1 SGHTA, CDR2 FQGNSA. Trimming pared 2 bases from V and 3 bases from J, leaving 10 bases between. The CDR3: CASSLFGGDTEAFF. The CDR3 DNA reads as TGTGCCAGCAGCTTATTTGGGGGGGACACTGAAGCTTTCTTT.

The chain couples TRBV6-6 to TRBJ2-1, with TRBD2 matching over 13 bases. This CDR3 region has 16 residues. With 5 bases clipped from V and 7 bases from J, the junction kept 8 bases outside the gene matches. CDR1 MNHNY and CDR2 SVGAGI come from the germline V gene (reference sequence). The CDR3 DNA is TGTGCCAGCAGTGGAAGACTAGCGGGGGGCGAAAATGAGCAGTTCTTC. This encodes CASSGRLAGGENEQFF.

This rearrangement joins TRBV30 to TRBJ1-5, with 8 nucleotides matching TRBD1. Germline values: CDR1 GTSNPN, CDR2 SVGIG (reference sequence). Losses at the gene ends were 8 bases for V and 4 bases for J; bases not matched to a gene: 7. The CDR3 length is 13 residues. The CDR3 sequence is CAAEGQVNQPQHF. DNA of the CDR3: TGTGCCGCCGAGGGACAGGTTAATCAGCCCCAGCATTTT.

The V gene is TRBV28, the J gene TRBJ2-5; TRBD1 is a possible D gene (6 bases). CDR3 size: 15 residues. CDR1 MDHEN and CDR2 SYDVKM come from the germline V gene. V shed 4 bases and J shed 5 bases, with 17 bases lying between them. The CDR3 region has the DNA TGTGCCAGCAGTTCCCTAAGGGCAGGGGCGGAGACCCAGTACTTC. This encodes CASSSLRAGAETQYF.

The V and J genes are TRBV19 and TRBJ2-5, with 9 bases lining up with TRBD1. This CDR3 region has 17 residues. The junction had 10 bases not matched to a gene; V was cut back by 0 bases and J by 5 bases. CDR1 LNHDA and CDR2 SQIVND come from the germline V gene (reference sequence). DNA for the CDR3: TGTGCCAGTAGTATAGAAGGGGACAGGGCCCCCGGGGAGACCCAGTACTTC. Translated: CASSIEGDRAPGETQYF.

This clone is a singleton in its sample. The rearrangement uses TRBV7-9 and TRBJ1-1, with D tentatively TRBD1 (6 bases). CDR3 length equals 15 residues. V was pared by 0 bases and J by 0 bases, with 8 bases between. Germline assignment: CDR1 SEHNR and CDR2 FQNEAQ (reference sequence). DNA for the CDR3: TGTGCCAGCAGCTTAGCGGCAGGGGTGAACACTGAAGCTTTCTTT. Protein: CASSLAAGVNTEAFF.

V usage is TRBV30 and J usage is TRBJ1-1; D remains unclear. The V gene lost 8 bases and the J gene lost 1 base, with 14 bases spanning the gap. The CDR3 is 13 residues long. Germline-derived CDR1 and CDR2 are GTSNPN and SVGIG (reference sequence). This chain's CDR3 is CAKADFPNTEAFF. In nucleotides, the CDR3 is TGTGCCAAAGCTGACTTTCCGAACACTGAAGCTTTCTTT.

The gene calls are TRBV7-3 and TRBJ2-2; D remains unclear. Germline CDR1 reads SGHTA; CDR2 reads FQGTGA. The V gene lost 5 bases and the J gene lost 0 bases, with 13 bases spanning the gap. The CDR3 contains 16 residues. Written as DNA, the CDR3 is TGTGCCAGCAGCCCGTCGACACTTTCGAACACCGGGGAGCTGTTTTTT. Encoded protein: CASSPSTLSNTGELFF. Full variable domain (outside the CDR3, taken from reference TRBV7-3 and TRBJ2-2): GAGVSQTPSNKVTEKGKYVELRCDPISGHTALYWYRQSLGQGPEFLIYFQGTGAADDSGLPNDRFFAVRPEGSVSTLKIQRTERGDSAVYLCASSPSTLSNTGELFFGEGSRLTVL.

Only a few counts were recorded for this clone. CDR3 nucleotide sequence: TGTGCCAGCAGCTTAGAACGGTCCCAAGAGACCCAGTACTTC. Amino acid sequence: CASSLERSQETQYF. This chain joins TRBV7-9 and TRBJ2-5; D not resolved. Trimming stripped 1 base from V and 1 base from J, with 7 bases between. Germline lookup yields CDR1 SEHNR and CDR2 FQNEAQ (reference sequence). This CDR3 is built from 14 residues.

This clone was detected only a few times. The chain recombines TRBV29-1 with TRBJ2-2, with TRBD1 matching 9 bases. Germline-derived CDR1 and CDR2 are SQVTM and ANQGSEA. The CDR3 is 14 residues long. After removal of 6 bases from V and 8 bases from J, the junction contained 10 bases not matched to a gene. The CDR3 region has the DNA TGCAGCGTGGGACAGGGTGGGAATTCGGGGGAGCTGTTTTTT. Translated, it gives CSVGQGGNSGELFF.

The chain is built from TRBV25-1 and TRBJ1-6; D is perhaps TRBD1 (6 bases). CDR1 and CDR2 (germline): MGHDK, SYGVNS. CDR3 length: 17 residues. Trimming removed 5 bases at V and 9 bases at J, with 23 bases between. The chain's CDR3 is CASSNWGGGQRASPLHF. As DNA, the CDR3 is TGTGCCAGCAGTAACTGGGGGGGCGGACAGCGAGCTTCACCCCTCCACTTT. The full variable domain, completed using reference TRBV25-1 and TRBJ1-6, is EADIYQTPRYLVIGTGKKITLECSQTMGHDKMYWYQQDPGMELHLIHYSYGVNSTEKGDLSSESTVSRIRTEHFPLTLESARPSHTSQYLCASSNWGGGQRASPLHFGNGTRLTVT.

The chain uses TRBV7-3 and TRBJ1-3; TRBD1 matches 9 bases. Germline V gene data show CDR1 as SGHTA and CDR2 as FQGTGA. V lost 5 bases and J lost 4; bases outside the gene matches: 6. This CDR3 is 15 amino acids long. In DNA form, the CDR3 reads TGTGCCAGCAGCCCGGGACAGGGTCGCGGAAACACCATATATTTT. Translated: CASSPGQGRGNTIYF.

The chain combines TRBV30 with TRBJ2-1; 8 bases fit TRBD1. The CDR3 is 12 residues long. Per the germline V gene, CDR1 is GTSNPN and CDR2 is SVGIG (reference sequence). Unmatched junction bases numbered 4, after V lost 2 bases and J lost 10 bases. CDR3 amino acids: CAWSMTGVEQFF. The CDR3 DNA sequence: TGTGCCTGGAGTATGACAGGGGTGGAGCAGTTCTTC.

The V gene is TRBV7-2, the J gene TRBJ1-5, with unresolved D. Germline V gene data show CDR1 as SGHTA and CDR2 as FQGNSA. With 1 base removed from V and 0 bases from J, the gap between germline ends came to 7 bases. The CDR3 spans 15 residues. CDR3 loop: CASSLEQLSNQPQHF. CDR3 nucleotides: TGTGCCAGCAGCTTAGAACAGCTTAGCAATCAGCCCCAGCATTTT. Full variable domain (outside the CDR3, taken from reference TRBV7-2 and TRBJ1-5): GAGVSQSPSNKVTEKGKDVELRCDPISGHTALYWYRQSLGQGLEFLIYFQGNSAPDKSGLPSDRFSAERTGGSVSTLTIQRTQQEDSAVYLCASSLEQLSNQPQHFGDGTRLSIL.

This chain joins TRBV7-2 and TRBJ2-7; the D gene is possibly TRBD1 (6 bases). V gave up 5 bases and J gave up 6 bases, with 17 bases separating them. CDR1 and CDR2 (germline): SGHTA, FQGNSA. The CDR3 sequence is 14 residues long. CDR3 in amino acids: CASSTGTSNGEQYF. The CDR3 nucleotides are TGTGCCAGCAGCACAGGGACATCGAACGGCGAGCAGTACTTC.

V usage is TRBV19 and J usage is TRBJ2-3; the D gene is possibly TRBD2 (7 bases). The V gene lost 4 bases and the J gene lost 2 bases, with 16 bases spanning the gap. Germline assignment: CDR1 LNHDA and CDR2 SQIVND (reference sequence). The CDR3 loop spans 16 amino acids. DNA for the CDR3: TGTGCCAGTAGTAGCCCCGCCGGGGGGCTCACAGATACGCAGTATTTT. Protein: CASSSPAGGLTDTQYF.

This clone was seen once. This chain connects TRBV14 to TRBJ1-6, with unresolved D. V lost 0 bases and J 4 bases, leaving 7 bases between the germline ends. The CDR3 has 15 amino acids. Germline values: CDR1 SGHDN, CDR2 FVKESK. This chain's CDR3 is CASSQESLYNSPLHF. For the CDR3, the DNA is TGTGCCAGCAGCCAAGAGTCTTTGTATAATTCACCCCTCCACTTT.

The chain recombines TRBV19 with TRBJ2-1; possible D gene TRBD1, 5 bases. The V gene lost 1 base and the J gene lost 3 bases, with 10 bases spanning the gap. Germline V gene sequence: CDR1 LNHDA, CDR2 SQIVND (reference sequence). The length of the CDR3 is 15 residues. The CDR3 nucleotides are TGTGCCAGTAGTATAGCGACAGATTACTACAATGAGCAGTTCTTC. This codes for CASSIATDYYNEQFF.

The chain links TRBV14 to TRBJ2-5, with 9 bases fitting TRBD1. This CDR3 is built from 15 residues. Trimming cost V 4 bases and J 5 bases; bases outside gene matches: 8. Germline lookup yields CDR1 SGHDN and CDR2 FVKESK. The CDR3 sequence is CASSLGTGIRETQYF. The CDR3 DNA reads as TGTGCCAGCAGCCTTGGGACAGGGATTCGGGAGACCCAGTACTTC.

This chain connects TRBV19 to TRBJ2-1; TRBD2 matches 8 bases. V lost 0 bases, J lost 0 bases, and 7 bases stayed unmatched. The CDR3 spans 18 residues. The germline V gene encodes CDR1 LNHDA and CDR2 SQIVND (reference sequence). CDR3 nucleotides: TGTGCCAGTAGTATAGATCTCACTAGCGGCTTCTCCTACAATGAGCAGTTCTTC. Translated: CASSIDLTSGFSYNEQFF. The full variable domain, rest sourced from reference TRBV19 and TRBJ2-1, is DGGITQSPKYLFRKEGQNVTLSCEQNLNHDAMYWYRQDPGQGLRLIYYSQIVNDFQKGDIAEGYSVSREKKESFPLTVTSAQKNPTAFYLCASSIDLTSGFSYNEQFFGPGTRLTVL.

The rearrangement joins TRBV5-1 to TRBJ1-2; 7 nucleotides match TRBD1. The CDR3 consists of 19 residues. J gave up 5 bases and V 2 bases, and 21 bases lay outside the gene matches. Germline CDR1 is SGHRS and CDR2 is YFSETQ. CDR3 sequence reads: CASSFSGGRRRSGFYGYTF. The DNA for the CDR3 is TGCGCCAGCAGCTTTTCAGGGGGAAGGAGACGCTCAGGGTTTTATGGCTACACCTTC.

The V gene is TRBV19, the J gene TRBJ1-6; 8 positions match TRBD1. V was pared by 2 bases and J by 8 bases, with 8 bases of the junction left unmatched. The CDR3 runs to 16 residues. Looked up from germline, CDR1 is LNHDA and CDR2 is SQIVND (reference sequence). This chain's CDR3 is CASSISETGVDSPLHF. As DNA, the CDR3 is TGTGCCAGTAGTATATCCGAGACAGGGGTTGATTCACCCCTCCACTTT.

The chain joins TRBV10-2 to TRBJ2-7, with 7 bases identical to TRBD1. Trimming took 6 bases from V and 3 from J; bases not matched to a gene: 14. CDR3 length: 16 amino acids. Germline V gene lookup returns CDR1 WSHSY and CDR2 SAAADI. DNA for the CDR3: TGCGCCAGCAGCCGGACGCCTAGGGGGCCTTACTACGAGCAGTACTTC. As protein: CASSRTPRGPYYEQYF.